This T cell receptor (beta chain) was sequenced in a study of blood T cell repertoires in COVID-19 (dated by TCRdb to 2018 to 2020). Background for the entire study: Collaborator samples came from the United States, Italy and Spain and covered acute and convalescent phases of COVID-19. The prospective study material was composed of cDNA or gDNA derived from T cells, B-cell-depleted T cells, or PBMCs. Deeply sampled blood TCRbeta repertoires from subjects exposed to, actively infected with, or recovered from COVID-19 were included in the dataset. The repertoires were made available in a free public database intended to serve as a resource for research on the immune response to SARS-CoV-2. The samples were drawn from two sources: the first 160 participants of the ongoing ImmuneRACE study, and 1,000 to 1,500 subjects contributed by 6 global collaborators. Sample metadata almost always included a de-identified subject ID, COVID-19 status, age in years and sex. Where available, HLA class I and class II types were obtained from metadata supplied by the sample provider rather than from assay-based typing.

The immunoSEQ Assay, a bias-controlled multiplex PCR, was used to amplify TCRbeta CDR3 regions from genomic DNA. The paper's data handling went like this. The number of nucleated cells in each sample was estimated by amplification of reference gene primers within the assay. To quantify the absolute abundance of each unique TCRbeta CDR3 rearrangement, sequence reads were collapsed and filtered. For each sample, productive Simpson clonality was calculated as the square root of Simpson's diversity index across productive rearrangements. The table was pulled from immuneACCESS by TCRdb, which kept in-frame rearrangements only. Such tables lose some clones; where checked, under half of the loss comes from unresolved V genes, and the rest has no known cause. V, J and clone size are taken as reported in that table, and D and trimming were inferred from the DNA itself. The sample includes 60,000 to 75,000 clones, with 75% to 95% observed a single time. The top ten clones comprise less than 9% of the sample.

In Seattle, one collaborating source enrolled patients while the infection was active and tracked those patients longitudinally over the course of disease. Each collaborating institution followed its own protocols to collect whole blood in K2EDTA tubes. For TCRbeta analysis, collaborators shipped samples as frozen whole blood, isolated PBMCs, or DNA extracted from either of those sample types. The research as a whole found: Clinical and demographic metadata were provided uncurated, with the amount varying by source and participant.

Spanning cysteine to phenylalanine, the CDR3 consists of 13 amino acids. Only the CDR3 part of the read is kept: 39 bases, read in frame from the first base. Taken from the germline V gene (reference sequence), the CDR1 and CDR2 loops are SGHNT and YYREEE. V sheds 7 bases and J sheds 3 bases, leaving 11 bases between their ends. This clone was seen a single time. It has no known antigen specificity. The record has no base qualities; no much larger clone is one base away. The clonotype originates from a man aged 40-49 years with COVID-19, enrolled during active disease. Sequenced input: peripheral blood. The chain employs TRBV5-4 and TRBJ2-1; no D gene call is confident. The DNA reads TGTGCCAGCGGAGCATCGAACTACAATGAGCAGTTCTTC. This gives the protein CASGASNYNEQFF.